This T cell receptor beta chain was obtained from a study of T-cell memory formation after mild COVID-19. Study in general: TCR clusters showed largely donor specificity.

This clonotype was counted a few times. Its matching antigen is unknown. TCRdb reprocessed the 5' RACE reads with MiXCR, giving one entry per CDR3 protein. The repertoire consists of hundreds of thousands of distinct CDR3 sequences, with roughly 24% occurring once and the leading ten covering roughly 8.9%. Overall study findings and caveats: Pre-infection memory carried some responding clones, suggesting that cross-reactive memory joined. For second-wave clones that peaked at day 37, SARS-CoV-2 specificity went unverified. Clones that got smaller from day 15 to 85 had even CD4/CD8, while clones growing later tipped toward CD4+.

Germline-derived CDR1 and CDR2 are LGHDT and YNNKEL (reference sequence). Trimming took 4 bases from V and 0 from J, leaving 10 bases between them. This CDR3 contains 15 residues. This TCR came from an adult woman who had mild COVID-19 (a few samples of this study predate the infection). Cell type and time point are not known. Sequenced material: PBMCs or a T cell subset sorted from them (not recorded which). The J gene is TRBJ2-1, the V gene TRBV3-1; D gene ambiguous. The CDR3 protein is CASSPNPSSYNEQFF. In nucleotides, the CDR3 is TGTGCCAGCAGCCCGAACCCGAGCTCCTACAATGAGCAGTTCTTC.